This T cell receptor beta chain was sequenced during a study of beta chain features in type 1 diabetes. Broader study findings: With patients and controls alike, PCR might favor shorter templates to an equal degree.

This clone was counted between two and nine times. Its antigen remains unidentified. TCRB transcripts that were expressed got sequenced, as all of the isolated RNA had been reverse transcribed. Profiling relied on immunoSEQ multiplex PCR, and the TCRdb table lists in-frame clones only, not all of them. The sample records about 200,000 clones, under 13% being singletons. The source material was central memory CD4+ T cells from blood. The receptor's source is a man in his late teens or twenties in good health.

CDR3 amino acids: CASSNREQETQYF. CDR3 in DNA: TGTGCCAGCAGTAACAGGGAACAAGAGACCCAGTACTTC. The chain uses TRBV7-2 and TRBJ2-5; the D gene is possibly TRBD1 (6 bases). The CDR3 is made up of 13 amino acids. The V end lost 6 bases, the J end lost 2 bases, and 10 bases lay between the germline ends. Looked up from germline, CDR1 is SGHTA and CDR2 is FQGNSA.